This TCR beta chain was recorded in a study of blood T cell repertoires in COVID-19. Germline V CDR1 and CDR2: MNHEY, SVGAGI. The CDR3 has 13 amino acids. V lost 6 bases, J lost 4 bases, and 4 bases stayed unmatched. Sequencing was performed with immunoSEQ multiplex PCR; in TCRdb, only in-frame clones are kept and a portion is missing. The table records more than 25,000 clones, more than 70% of them present only once. The rearrangement links TRBV6-5 to TRBJ2-7; TRBD1 matches 9 bases. The origin of this receptor is an elderly man with active COVID-19. Sequencing used peripheral blood. DNA for the CDR3: TGTGCCAGCAGAACAGGGGGCCCGTACGAGCAGTACTTC. Protein: CASRTGGPYEQYF.